These 16 T cell receptor beta chains were sequenced from one sample in a study of naive CD8 T cells in extremely preterm neonates. The study, taken as a whole, reports: Preterm infants showed shorter CDR3s, fewer N additions and less trimming than older groups.

The antigens of these receptors remain unknown. Preterm samples came from extremely preterm deliveries at about 23-28 weeks. The table came from immunoSEQ multiplex PCR; TCRdb's copy has only in-frame clones and leaves some out. The top ten clones hold 0.93% of a sample with about 23,000 clones, approximately 89% of them seen once. Input material: naive CD8+ T cells from cord blood. These receptors all stem from a boy who was born preterm.

This chain uses TRBV6-6 with TRBJ2-7; possible D gene TRBD1, 6 bases. Germline-derived CDR1 and CDR2 are MNHNY and SVGAGI (reference sequence). This CDR3 region has 16 residues. The ends were cut back, 3 bases at V and 2 bases at J, with 17 bases in the middle. CDR3 in DNA: TGTGCCAGCAGTTATCAACCCGGGACACGGACCTACGAGCAGTACTTC. It yields the protein CASSYQPGTRTYEQYF.

The chain links TRBV9 to TRBJ2-5; TRBD2 matches 9 bases. V shed 3 bases, J shed 4 bases, and the junction held 1 base outside the gene matches. The CDR3 has 13 amino acids. Germline CDR1 is SGDLS and CDR2 is YYNGEE. The CDR3 loop is CASSGGGAETQYF. In DNA form, the CDR3 reads TGTGCCAGCAGCGGCGGGGGGGCAGAGACCCAGTACTTC.

This rearrangement joins TRBV4-1 to TRBJ1-6; TRBD1 is a possible D gene (6 bases). The ends were cut back, 3 bases at V and 0 bases at J, with 12 bases in the middle. This CDR3 comprises 17 residues. Germline V gene sequence: CDR1 MGHRA, CDR2 YSYEKL. CDR3 nucleotide sequence: TGCGCCAGCAGCCATCCGGGACAAATCTCCTATAATTCACCCCTCCACTTT. This codes for CASSHPGQISYNSPLHF.

V and J are TRBV27 and TRBJ2-7, with a weak D call TRBD1 (6 bases). This CDR3 is 13 amino acids long. The germline gives CDR1 MNHEY, CDR2 SMNVEV (reference sequence). V was pared by 1 base and J by 6 bases, with 10 bases between. The CDR3 region is CASSLFPQGEQYF. The CDR3 DNA is TGTGCCAGCAGTTTATTCCCACAGGGCGAGCAGTACTTC.

The J gene is TRBJ2-2, the V gene TRBV7-3; 7 bases align to TRBD1. This CDR3 is 15 amino acids long. The germline gives CDR1 SGHTA, CDR2 FQGTGA. The J segment lost 6 bases and the V segment lost 2 bases, leaving 6 bases of the junction unmatched. The CDR3 sequence is CASSLWGTGAGELFF. The DNA for the CDR3 is TGTGCCAGCAGCTTATGGGGAACAGGGGCCGGGGAGCTGTTTTTT.

The rearrangement joins TRBV11-2 to TRBJ1-5; unclear D gene. Between the trimmed V and J ends, which lost 8 bases and 3 bases, there was a span of 11 bases. The CDR3 is made up of 13 amino acids. Germline lookup yields CDR1 SGHAT and CDR2 FQNNGV. CDR3 coding DNA: TGTGCCAGCCAATCTGCCAACAATCAGCCCCAGCATTTT. This translates into CASQSANNQPQHF.

As regards this clone: Other DNA sequences in the same sample also yield this CDR3. CDR3 sequence (DNA): TGCGCCAGCAGCCAAGGGGGCTACGAGCAGTACTTC. Amino acid sequence: CASSQGGYEQYF. The V call is TRBV4-1, the J call TRBJ2-7, with D uncertain. Germline V gives CDR1 MGHRA, CDR2 YSYEKL. V was clipped by 1 base and J by 3 bases, with 4 bases between them. The CDR3 is made up of 12 amino acids.

This clone has just one count. The chain recombines TRBV6-5 with TRBJ2-4; D unresolved. The CDR3 length is 15 residues. Trimming removed 1 base at V and 0 bases at J, with 7 bases between. Germline V lookup: CDR1 MNHEY, CDR2 SVGAGI. The CDR3 reads CASSYWVLAKNIQYF. CDR3 sequence (DNA): TGTGCCAGCAGTTACTGGGTTTTAGCCAAAAACATTCAGTACTTC.

This clone was counted a few times. The chain carries TRBV6-5 and TRBJ1-2; 7 bases agree with TRBD1. CDR1 and CDR2 from the germline V gene are MNHEY and SVGAGI. There are 11 residues in the CDR3. V shed 6 bases, J shed 5 bases, and the junction held 0 bases outside the gene matches. Here the CDR3 reads CASRGQYGYTF. The CDR3 region has the DNA TGTGCCAGCAGGGGACAGTATGGCTACACCTTC.

The chain recombines TRBV9 with TRBJ2-7; 7 bases agree with TRBD2. The CDR3 extends over 14 amino acids. Trimming cost V 3 bases and J 3 bases; bases outside gene matches: 6. Per the germline V gene, CDR1 is SGDLS and CDR2 is YYNGEE. The CDR3 DNA is TGTGCCAGCAGCGCTCGCGGGGGTTACTACGAGCAGTACTTC. As protein: CASSARGGYYEQYF.

CDR3 DNA sequence: TGTGCCAGCAGCCCCCAGAACACCGGGGAGCTGTTTTTT. It encodes CASSPQNTGELFF. The rearrangement joins TRBV9 to TRBJ2-2, with D unresolved. The CDR3 has 13 residues. Trimming removed 4 bases from V and 1 base from J, with 5 bases in between. Looked up from germline, CDR1 is SGDLS and CDR2 is YYNGEE.

This clone was observed a handful of times. The CDR3 coding sequence is TGTGCCAGCAGTTTACTAGCGGGGGGGCAAGAGACCCAGTACTTC. This sequence encodes CASSLLAGGQETQYF. The chain has TRBV27 and TRBJ2-5, with 12 bases identical to TRBD2. The CDR3 loop spans 15 amino acids. The V gene end was trimmed by 2 bases and the J gene end by 2 bases; junction bases not matched to a gene: 0. Germline lookup yields CDR1 MNHEY and CDR2 SMNVEV (reference sequence).

V usage is TRBV2 and J usage is TRBJ1-2; 9 nucleotides agree with TRBD1. Trimming at V came to 2 bases and at J to 3 bases, leaving 4 bases not matched to a gene. The CDR3 sequence is 15 residues long. Germline V gene sequence: CDR1 SNHLY, CDR2 FYNNEI. The CDR3, as DNA: TGTGCCAGCAGTGAAAGGGGACAGGGAGACTATGGCTACACCTTC. Protein sequence: CASSERGQGDYGYTF.

The CDR3 DNA is TGTGCCAGCAGCGATAGGCCTAGCGGGGGGAACACCGGGGAGCTGTTTTTT. Amino acid sequence: CASSDRPSGGNTGELFF. The rearrangement links TRBV4-2 to TRBJ2-2, with 10 bases fitting TRBD2. The CDR3 consists of 17 residues. From germline, CDR1 is LGHNA and CDR2 YNFKEQ. The J segment lost 1 base and the V segment lost 5 bases, leaving 7 bases of the junction unmatched.

The chain joins TRBV6-9 to TRBJ1-4, with a tentative D call TRBD1 (6 bases). V lost 2 bases and J 5 bases, leaving 6 bases between the germline ends. The CDR3 consists of 13 residues. The germline V gene encodes CDR1 MNHGY and CDR2 SVAAGI. As DNA, the CDR3 is TGTGCCAGCAGTTATGGGACAAATGAAAAACTGTTTTTT. Protein: CASSYGTNEKLFF.

Of note for this clone: The identical CDR3 is also encoded by other nucleotide sequences in the sample. The rearrangement uses TRBV19 and TRBJ2-7; a possible D gene is TRBD1 (6 bases). Trimming stripped 6 bases from V and 3 bases from J, with 6 bases between. Germline V gene lookup returns CDR1 LNHDA and CDR2 SQIVND (reference sequence). The CDR3 length is 11 residues. The CDR3 sequence is CASRDSYEQYF. The CDR3 DNA follows: TGTGCCAGTAGGGACAGCTACGAGCAGTACTTC.